This entry features one T cell receptor (beta chain) sequence. Its antigen remains undetermined. No quality values exist for individual bases; no much larger clone is one base distant. The data stem from a study of blood T cell repertoires in COVID-19 (dated by TCRdb to about 2020). For the study in its entirety: The collaborator samples originated in the United States, Italy and Spain and spanned the acute and convalescent phases of COVID-19. A de-identified subject ID, COVID-19 status, age in years and sex were almost always included in the sample metadata. The repertoires were made available in a free public database intended to serve as a resource for research on the immune response to SARS-CoV-2. The samples were drawn from the first 160 participants of the ongoing ImmuneRACE study and from some 1,300 subjects provided by 6 global collaborators. The material from the prospective study consisted of cDNA or gDNA derived from T cells, B-cell-depleted T cells, or PBMCs. The dataset comprised deeply sampled blood TCRbeta repertoires from subjects exposed to, actively infected with, or recovered from COVID-19. Where HLA class I and class II types were available, the types were taken from metadata supplied by the sample provider, not from assay-based typing.

At one collaborating source in Seattle, patients were enrolled during active infection and were followed longitudinally through the course of disease. Each collaborating institution followed its own protocols to collect whole blood in K2EDTA tubes. For TCRbeta analysis, collaborators shipped samples as frozen whole blood, isolated PBMCs, or DNA extracted from either of those sample types. Deletion took 2 bases off V and 0 bases off J, with a span of 18 bases between the germline ends. In the germline V gene, CDR1 corresponds to SGHRS and CDR2 to YFSETQ. CDR3 length: 19 amino acids, cysteine to phenylalanine. Only the CDR3 portion is preserved as DNA: 57 bases, with reading frame beginning at the first base. TCRbeta CDR3 regions were amplified from genomic DNA using the immunoSEQ Assay, a bias-controlled multiplex PCR. The study's processing was this. Nucleated cell counts per sample were estimated from amplification of reference gene primers within the assay. To quantify the absolute abundance of each unique TCRbeta CDR3 rearrangement, sequence reads were collapsed and filtered. For each sample, productive Simpson clonality was calculated as the square root of Simpson's diversity index across productive rearrangements. TCRdb limited this immuneACCESS table to in-frame rearrangements with V and J called. A share of clones is missing; checked studies link under half to unresolved V genes, and the rest is unexplained. That table is the source of V, J and clone size, and D and trimming were worked out from the DNA. For this sample there are about 50,000 clones; around 86% appear just once. Of the sample, around 24% falls within the top ten clones.

Overall results and qualifications from the work: Clinical and demographic metadata were provided uncurated, with the amount varying by source and participant.

Sequencing was performed on peripheral blood. The chain links TRBV5-1 with TRBJ2-6; a tentative D call is TRBD1 (6 bases match). The TCR sequence derives from a woman of 80 years or more with COVID-19, enrolled during active disease. The CDR3 protein: CASSLGTVQGHSGANVLTF. Read as DNA, the sequence is TGCGCCAGCAGCTTAGGCACCGTCCAGGGACACTCTGGGGCCAACGTCCTGACTTTC.